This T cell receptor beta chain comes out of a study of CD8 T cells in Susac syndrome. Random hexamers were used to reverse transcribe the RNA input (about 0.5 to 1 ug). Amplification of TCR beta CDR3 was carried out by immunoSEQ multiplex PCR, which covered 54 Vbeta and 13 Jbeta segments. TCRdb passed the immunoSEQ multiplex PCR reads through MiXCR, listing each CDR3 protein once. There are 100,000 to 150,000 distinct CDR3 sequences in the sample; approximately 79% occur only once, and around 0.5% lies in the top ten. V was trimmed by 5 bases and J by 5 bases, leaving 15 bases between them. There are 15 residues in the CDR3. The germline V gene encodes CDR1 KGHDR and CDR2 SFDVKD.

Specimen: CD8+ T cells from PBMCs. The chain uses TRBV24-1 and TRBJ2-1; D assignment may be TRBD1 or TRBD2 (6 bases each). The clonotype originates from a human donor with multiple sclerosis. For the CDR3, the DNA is TGTGCCACCAGTGGGGGGGCTTACAGAAACAATGAGCAGTTCTTC. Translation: CATSGGAYRNNEQFF.